This entry lists 18 T cell receptor beta chains sequenced from one sample in a study of cytomegalovirus exposure and HLA in healthy donors. 60 Vbeta and 13 Jbeta primers were used in PCR. Repertoires were generated with immunoSEQ multiplex PCR, while TCRdb's copy carries only in-frame clones and drops some. The repertoire table contains about 140,000 clones. Sequencing input: PBMCs. Every receptor here comes from a woman younger than 35 in good health and CMV-seronegative.

The genes are TRBV27 and TRBJ2-1; a weak D match, TRBD2 (6 bases). CDR3 length: 13 amino acids. Trimming took off 2 bases at V and 8 bases at J, with 10 bases between the two ends. Germline CDR1 and CDR2: MNHEY and SMNVEV (reference sequence). The CDR3 sequence: CASSLRERHEQFF. CDR3 DNA sequence: TGTGCCAGCAGTTTACGGGAGAGGCATGAGCAGTTCTTC.

The chain uses TRBV27 and TRBJ1-3; D is possibly TRBD1 (5 bases). The V gene lost 0 bases and the J gene lost 0 bases, with 12 bases spanning the gap. The CDR3 has 17 amino acids. The V gene's germline CDR1 is MNHEY and CDR2 SMNVEV (reference sequence). This chain's CDR3 is CASSLSGHTISGNTIYF. CDR3 DNA: TGTGCCAGCAGTTTATCTGGACACACTATCTCTGGAAACACCATATATTTT.

The chain uses TRBV29-1 and TRBJ2-1, with 10 positions matching TRBD1. V was clipped by 6 bases and J by 0 bases; unmatched bases: 8. The CDR3 runs to 16 residues. CDR1 SQVTM and CDR2 ANQGSEA come from the germline V gene. CDR3 sequence (DNA): TGCAGCGTCTCCGGACAGGGGGGGAGCTCCTACAATGAGCAGTTCTTC. Amino acids: CSVSGQGGSSYNEQFF.

The chain carries TRBV6-1 and TRBJ2-1; 9 bases fit TRBD1. V trimming: 7 bases; J trimming: 3 bases; junction bases outside the gene matches: 4. The CDR3 contains 14 residues. Per germline, CDR1 MNHNS and CDR2 SASEGT. The CDR3 spells CASILDRGYNEQFF. DNA of the CDR3: TGTGCCAGCATACTGGACAGGGGCTACAATGAGCAGTTCTTC.

This chain uses TRBV11-3 with TRBJ2-1, with 11 bases aligning to TRBD1. The V gene's germline CDR1 is SGHNT and CDR2 YENEEA. The CDR3 is 15 amino acids. J lost 6 bases, V lost 4 bases, and 5 bases had no gene match. The CDR3 DNA reads TGTGCCAGCAGCTCTGGTGGGACAGGGGGCAATGAGCAGTTCTTC. Amino acids: CASSSGGTGGNEQFF.

The J gene is TRBJ2-1, the V gene TRBV6-6; 9 nucleotides agree with TRBD2. The V segment lost 2 bases and the J segment 7 bases; nucleotides outside the gene matches: 9. Germline V gene sequence: CDR1 MNHNY, CDR2 SVGAGI (reference sequence). The CDR3 runs 16 residues. CDR3 coding DNA: TGTGCCAGCAGTTACCTCCGAGCGGGAGGCGGGAATGAGCAGTTCTTC. This gives the protein CASSYLRAGGGNEQFF.

The rearrangement links TRBV29-1 to TRBJ1-1; 10 bases map to TRBD1. V trimming: 4 bases; J trimming: 0 bases; junction bases outside the gene matches: 8. The CDR3 extends over 16 amino acids. From germline, CDR1 is SQVTM and CDR2 ANQGSEA. CDR3 in amino acids: CSVVRDRGRMNTEAFF. Written as DNA, the CDR3 is TGCAGCGTTGTGCGGGACAGGGGACGCATGAACACTGAAGCTTTCTTT.

The chain joins TRBV12-5 to TRBJ2-7; maybe TRBD2 (7 bases). The CDR3 has 15 residues. Germline CDR1 is LGHNT and CDR2 is FRNRAP. V was trimmed by 0 bases and J by 7 bases, leaving 16 bases between them. The CDR3 bases are TGTGCTAGTGGTTTGGTACGGATAGGGGGGGAAGAGCAGTACTTC. Amino acids: CASGLVRIGGEEQYF.

The V and J genes are TRBV9 and TRBJ1-3, with a possible D match to TRBD1 (5 bases). V was clipped by 2 bases and J by 3 bases, with 12 bases between them. The germline CDR1 and CDR2 sequences are SGDLS and YYNGEE. CDR3 size: 15 residues. DNA of the CDR3: TGTGCCAGCAGCGTCGCCAGGGCAGGTGGAAACACCATATATTTT. The encoded protein is CASSVARAGGNTIYF.

The genes are TRBV4-1 and TRBJ2-7; no reliable D call. This CDR3 is 12 amino acids long. Trimming took off 1 base at V and 4 bases at J, with 5 bases between the two ends. Per germline, CDR1 MGHRA and CDR2 YSYEKL. The CDR3 is CASSQVPYEQYF. The CDR3 DNA sequence: TGCGCCAGCAGCCAAGTCCCGTACGAGCAGTACTTC.

V and J are TRBV7-2 and TRBJ2-1; TRBD2 aligns across 7 bases. The CDR3 loop spans 15 amino acids. The V gene end was trimmed by 1 base and the J gene end by 6 bases; junction bases not matched to a gene: 6. CDR1 is SGHTA and CDR2 is FQGNSA in the germline V gene. The CDR3 DNA follows: TGTGCCAGCAGCTTAGACGCGGGAGCTACCAATGAGCAGTTCTTC. It translates to CASSLDAGATNEQFF.

V and J are TRBV30 and TRBJ2-3, with TRBD1 matching over 8 bases. There are 13 residues in the CDR3. Germline V gene lookup returns CDR1 GTSNPN and CDR2 SVGIG (reference sequence). J was trimmed by 5 bases and V by 5 bases; bases with no gene match: 6. DNA for the CDR3: TGTGCCTGGGGACAGGGAATGGGAGATACGCAGTATTTT. Translation: CAWGQGMGDTQYF.

The chain's CDR3 is CASSELQGRETQYF. DNA for the CDR3: TGTGCCAGCAGTGAACTACAGGGGAGAGAGACCCAGTACTTC. V usage is TRBV25-1 and J usage is TRBJ2-5; 7 positions match TRBD1. Germline CDR1 reads MGHDK; CDR2 reads SYGVNS. V lost 2 bases to trimming and J lost 4 bases; unmatched junction nucleotides: 4. This CDR3 comprises 14 residues.

This rearrangement joins TRBV2 to TRBJ1-3; D is unresolved. Germline values: CDR1 SNHLY, CDR2 FYNNEI. CDR3 length equals 12 residues. V lost 7 bases and J 4 bases, leaving 8 bases between the germline ends. The CDR3 loop is CASTGMGNTIYF. CDR3 DNA sequence: TGTGCCAGCACGGGGATGGGAAACACCATATATTTT.

The chain links TRBV10-3 to TRBJ2-7; D perhaps matches TRBD2 (6 bases). This CDR3 is built from 13 residues. The germline gives CDR1 ENHRY, CDR2 SYGVKD. The V end lost 4 bases, the J end lost 6 bases, and 13 bases lay between the germline ends. The CDR3 is CAISGGDLAEQYF. The CDR3 region has the DNA TGTGCCATCAGTGGGGGGGACTTGGCCGAGCAGTACTTC.

V is TRBV5-6 and J is TRBJ2-5; tentative D call: TRBD1 (5 bases). Germline CDR1 reads SGHDT; CDR2 reads YYEEEE. CDR3 length: 16 residues. Trimming removed 0 bases at V and 0 bases at J, with 12 bases between. The CDR3 DNA sequence: TGTGCCAGCAGCTTGGCCGACAGTACCCACCAAGAGACCCAGTACTTC. This translates into CASSLADSTHQETQYF.

V is TRBV6-1 and J is TRBJ2-6, with 7 bases identical to TRBD2. Germline V gives CDR1 MNHNS, CDR2 SASEGT. The CDR3 spans 15 residues. V shed 3 bases, J shed 1 base, and the junction held 0 bases outside the gene matches. The CDR3 DNA is TGTGCCAGCAGTGACGGGGGGTCTGGGGCCAACGTCCTGACTTTC. Its protein is CASSDGGSGANVLTF.

The V call is TRBV6-5, the J call TRBJ2-2, with 7 bases aligning to TRBD2. The CDR3 runs 15 residues. V shed 6 bases, J shed 4 bases, and the junction held 8 bases outside the gene matches. Per the germline V gene, CDR1 is MNHEY and CDR2 is SVGAGI. The CDR3, as DNA: TGTGCCAGCAGCCGACGCGGGGGTCGCACCGGGGAGCTGTTTTTT. It is translated as CASSRRGGRTGELFF.